This T cell receptor (beta chain) was recovered during a study of cytomegalovirus exposure and HLA in healthy donors. Study-level background: Of all 400 or so donors who were genotyped, roughly 81% belonged to the Caucasian-associated ancestry cluster.

CDR1 is LGHNT and CDR2 is FRNRAP in the germline V gene. The CDR3 runs 13 residues. V shed 7 bases and J shed 4 bases, with 13 bases lying between them. The PCR had 60 Vbeta and 13 Jbeta primers. Clones were sequenced by immunoSEQ multiplex PCR, and TCRdb holds only the in-frame ones, with some missing. The data contain about 160,000 clones, 80% of them singletons. Sequencing input: PBMCs. The TCR originated in a man in his late teens or twenties in good health and CMV-seropositive. The chain uses TRBV12-5 and TRBJ2-5; D might be TRBD2 (5 bases). The CDR3 DNA reads TGTGCTAGTGTCTCCGGGGTAAGAGAGACCCAGTACTTC. This codes for CASVSGVRETQYF.